This TCR beta chain was identified in a study of cytomegalovirus exposure and HLA in healthy donors. Across the whole study: Unique TCR beta sequences numbering about 100 million came from some 200 million T cells in an earlier analysis. Around 85 million unique TCRs from HLA-typed donors were held in an early data release.

The CDR3 totals 17 residues. Notes on the study in general: An analysis was carried out later, and it reportedly showed fewer N-insertions in an Asian-associated ancestry cluster than the roughly 700-donor mean.

The PCR made use of 60 Vbeta and 13 Jbeta primers. The table came from immunoSEQ multiplex PCR; TCRdb's copy has only in-frame clones and leaves some out. The table lists about 200,000 clones, approximately 79% of them singletons. Turning to this clone: Its antigen is unidentified.

This clonotype was sampled from a man aged 45-65 years in good health and CMV-seronegative. Sequencing was carried out using PBMCs. The rearrangement joins TRBV21-1 to TRBJ1-4. TRBV21-1 has pseudogene status. The CDR3: CASTTRGGFQRDEKLFF. CDR3 nucleotide sequence: TGTGCCAGCACGACACGGGGAGGATTTCAAAGGGATGAAAAACTGTTTTTT.